This T cell receptor (beta chain) was documented in a study of cytomegalovirus exposure and HLA in healthy donors. Whole-study context: Earlier findings included 90 million to 120 million unique TCR beta sequences obtained from about 180 million T cells.

The primer mix had 60 Vbeta and 13 Jbeta primers. Authors' data handling: Some 11 million of the roughly 77 million unique TCR beta chains counted in a later analysis were shared. Sequencing used immunoSEQ multiplex PCR; TCRdb keeps in-frame clones, though not all of them. The V and J calls and clone size come from that table; D and trimming were worked out from the DNA. The data hold around 100,000 clones, with 10% observed a single time. V dropped 7 bases and J dropped 4; count of bases not matched to a gene: 8. CDR1 and CDR2 from the germline V gene are ENHRY and SYGVKD. The CDR3 totals 14 residues. With regard to this clone: The antigen is undetermined.

Study-level findings and limits: The authors enumerated over 150 TCR beta chains as linked to cytomegalovirus. Later work found that TCR association rates differed between HLA loci; DRB1 had the most and HLA-C the fewest.

Source material: PBMCs. The TCR was taken from a middle-aged man in good health and CMV-seropositive. This chain connects TRBV10-3 to TRBJ2-7; TRBD2 matches 9 bases. The CDR3 region is CAIMVSGSGYEQYF. As DNA, the CDR3 is TGTGCCATCATGGTTAGCGGGAGTGGTTACGAGCAGTACTTC.